What follows is one T cell receptor beta chain and its context. Its antigen is still unknown. This specimen belongs to a study of cytomegalovirus exposure and HLA in healthy donors. Study-wide context: Of all 400 or so donors who were genotyped, 75% to 85% belonged to the Caucasian-associated ancestry cluster.

V shed 4 bases and J shed 2 bases, with 8 bases lying between them. The CDR3 contains 13 residues. Germline lookup yields CDR1 MRHNA and CDR2 SNTAGT. Points from the study as a whole: 16,951 TCR beta sequences were associated with HLA alleles at 0.05 false discovery rate in a later analysis. In presence/absence analyses, roughly uniform sequencing depth across donors was assumed.

The PCR was carried out with 60 Vbeta primers and 13 Jbeta primers. TCRdb keeps only in-frame clones here, not all; method: immunoSEQ multiplex PCR. The sample yields around 91,000 clones, roughly 78% seen once. The rearrangement uses TRBV6-4 and TRBJ1-1, with D possibly being TRBD1 (6 bases). This clonotype was obtained from a male donor in good health and CMV-seropositive. Sequenced material: PBMCs. The CDR3 region is CASSVGGNTEAFF. The CDR3 bases are TGTGCCAGCAGTGTAGGGGGAAACACTGAAGCTTTCTTT.